This TCR beta chain was captured by sequencing in a study of type 1 regulatory T cells. The study, taken as a whole, reports: Type 1 regulatory T cells had a more restricted TCR repertoire than non-type 1 regulatory T cells.

Each CDR3 protein is one row after TCRdb ran MiXCR on the reads. This table holds tens of thousands of distinct CDR3 sequences, around 21% found once. The table lists this clonotype with many counts. Its cognate antigen is unknown. The CDR3 is made up of 13 amino acids. V dropped 5 bases and J dropped 7 bases, with 12 bases sitting between them. Material: cultured type 1 regulatory T (Tr1) cells, either the whole culture or a sorted fraction (not recorded which). This TCR derives from a human donor in good health. The chain recombines TRBV12-3 or TRBV12-4 with TRBJ1-5, with D perhaps TRBD1 (5 bases). The CDR3 sequence: CASSTGGGQPQHF. The DNA of the CDR3 is TGTGCCAGCAGTACCGGGGGTGGACAGCCCCAGCATTTT.